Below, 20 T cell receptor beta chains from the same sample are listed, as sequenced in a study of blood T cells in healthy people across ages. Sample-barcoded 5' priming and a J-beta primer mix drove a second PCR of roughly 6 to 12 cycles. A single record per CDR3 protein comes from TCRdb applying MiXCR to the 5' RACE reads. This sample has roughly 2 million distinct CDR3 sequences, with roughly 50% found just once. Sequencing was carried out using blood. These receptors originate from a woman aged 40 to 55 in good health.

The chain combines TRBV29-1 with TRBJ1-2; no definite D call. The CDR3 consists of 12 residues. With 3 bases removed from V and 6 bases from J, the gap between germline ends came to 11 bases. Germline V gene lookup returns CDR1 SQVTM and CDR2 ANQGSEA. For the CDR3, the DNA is TGCAGCGTTGACAGCGCAAACGATGGCTACACCTTC. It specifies CSVDSANDGYTF.

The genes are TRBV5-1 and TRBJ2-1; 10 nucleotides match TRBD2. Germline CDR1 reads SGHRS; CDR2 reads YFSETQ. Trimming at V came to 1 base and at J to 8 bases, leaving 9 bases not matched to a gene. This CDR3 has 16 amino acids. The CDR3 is CASSLTNLAGVDEQFF. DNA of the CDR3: TGCGCCAGCAGCTTGACCAACCTAGCGGGGGTGGATGAGCAGTTCTTC.

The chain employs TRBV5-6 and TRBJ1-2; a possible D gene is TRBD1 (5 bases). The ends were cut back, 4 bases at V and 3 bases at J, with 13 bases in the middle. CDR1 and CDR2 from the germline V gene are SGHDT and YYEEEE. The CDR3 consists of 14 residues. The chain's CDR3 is CASSVAGSHYGYTF. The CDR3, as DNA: TGTGCCAGCAGCGTGGCAGGGTCCCACTATGGCTACACCTTC.

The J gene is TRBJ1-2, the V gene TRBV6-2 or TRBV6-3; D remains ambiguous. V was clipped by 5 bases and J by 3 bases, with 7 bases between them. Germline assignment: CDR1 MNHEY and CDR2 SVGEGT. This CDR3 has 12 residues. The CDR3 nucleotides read TGTGCCAGCAGTACAGACTACTATGGCTACACCTTC. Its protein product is CASSTDYYGYTF.

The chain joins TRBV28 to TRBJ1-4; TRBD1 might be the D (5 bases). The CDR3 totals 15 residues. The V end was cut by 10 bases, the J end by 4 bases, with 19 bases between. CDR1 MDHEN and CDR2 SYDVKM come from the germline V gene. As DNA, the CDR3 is TGTGCCACCAAGGAGGGGATAAGTTATAATGAAAAACTGTTTTTT. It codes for CATKEGISYNEKLFF.

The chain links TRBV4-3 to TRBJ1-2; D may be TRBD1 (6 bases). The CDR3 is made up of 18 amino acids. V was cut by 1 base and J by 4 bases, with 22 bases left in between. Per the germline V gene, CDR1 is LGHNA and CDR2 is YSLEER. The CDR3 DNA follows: TGCGCCAGCAGCCAAGGTAGAGGGACATCCCAGGACGGCTATGGCTACACCTTC. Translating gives CASSQGRGTSQDGYGYTF.

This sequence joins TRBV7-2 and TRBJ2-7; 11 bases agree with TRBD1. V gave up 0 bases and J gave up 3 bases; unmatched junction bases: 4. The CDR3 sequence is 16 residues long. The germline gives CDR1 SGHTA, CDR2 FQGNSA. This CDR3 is CASSLASGTGGYEQYF. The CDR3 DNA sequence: TGTGCCAGCAGCTTAGCGTCCGGGACAGGGGGCTACGAGCAGTACTTC.

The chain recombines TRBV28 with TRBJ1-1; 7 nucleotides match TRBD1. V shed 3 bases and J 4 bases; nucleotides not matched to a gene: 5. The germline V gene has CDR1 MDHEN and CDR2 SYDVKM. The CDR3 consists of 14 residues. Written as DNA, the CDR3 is TGTGCCAGCAGTTTGTCGACAGGGATCACTGAAGCTTTCTTT. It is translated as CASSLSTGITEAFF.

The CDR3: CASSLSPRGNTEAFF. In nucleotides, the CDR3 is TGTGCCAGCAGCCTATCTCCAAGGGGGAACACTGAAGCTTTCTTT. The chain employs TRBV6-5 and TRBJ1-1, with D maybe TRBD1 (5 bases). CDR3 size: 15 residues. The germline V and J ends were trimmed by 6 bases and 1 base, with 15 bases remaining between them. Germline CDR1 is MNHEY and CDR2 is SVGAGI.

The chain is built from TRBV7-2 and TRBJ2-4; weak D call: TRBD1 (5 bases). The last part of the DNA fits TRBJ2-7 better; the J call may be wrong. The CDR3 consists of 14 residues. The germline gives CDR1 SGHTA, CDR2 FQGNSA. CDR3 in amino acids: CASSVGAEYYEQYF. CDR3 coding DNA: TGTGCCAGCAGCGTAGGGGCAGAATATTACGAGCAGTACTTC.

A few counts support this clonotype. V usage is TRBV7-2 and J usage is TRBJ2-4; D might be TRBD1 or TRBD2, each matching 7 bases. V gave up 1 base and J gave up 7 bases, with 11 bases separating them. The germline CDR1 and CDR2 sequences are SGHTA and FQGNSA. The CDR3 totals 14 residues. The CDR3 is CASSLDRGGNIQYF. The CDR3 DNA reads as TGTGCCAGCAGCTTAGACAGGGGAGGGAACATTCAGTACTTC.

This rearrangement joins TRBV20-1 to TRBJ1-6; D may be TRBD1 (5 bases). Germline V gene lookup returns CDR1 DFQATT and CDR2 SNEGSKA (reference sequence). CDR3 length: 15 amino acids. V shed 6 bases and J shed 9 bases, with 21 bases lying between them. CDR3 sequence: CSATRWTPRGSPLHF. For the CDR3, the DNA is TGCAGTGCCACTCGATGGACCCCAAGGGGTTCACCCCTCCACTTT.

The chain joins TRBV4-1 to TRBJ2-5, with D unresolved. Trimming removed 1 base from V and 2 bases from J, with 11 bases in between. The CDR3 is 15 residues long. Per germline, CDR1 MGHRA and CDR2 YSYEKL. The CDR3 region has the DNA TGCGCCAGCAGCCAAGCAGCCCTAGGGCAAGAGACCCAGTACTTC. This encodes CASSQAALGQETQYF.

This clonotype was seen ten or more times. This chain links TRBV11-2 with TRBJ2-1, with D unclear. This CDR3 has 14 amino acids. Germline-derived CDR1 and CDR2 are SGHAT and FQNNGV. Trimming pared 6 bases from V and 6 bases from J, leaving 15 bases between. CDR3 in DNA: TGTGCCAGCAGACCCACCTCCAGGCGCAATGAGCAGTTCTTC. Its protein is CASRPTSRRNEQFF.

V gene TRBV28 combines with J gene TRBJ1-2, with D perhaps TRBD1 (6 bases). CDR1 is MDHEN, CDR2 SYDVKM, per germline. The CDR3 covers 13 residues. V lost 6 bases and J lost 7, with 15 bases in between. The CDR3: CASRAQGWSGYTF. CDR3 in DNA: TGTGCCAGCAGAGCTCAGGGGTGGTCTGGCTACACCTTC.

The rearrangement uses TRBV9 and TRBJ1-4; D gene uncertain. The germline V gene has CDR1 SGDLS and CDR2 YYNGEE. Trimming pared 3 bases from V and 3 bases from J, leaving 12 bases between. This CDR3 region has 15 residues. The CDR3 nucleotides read TGTGCCAGCAGCGCCGCTGAGGCCTCTAATGAAAAACTGTTTTTT. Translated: CASSAAEASNEKLFF. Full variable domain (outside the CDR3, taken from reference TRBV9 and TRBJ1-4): DSGVTQTPKHLITATGQRVTLRCSPRSGDLSVYWYQQSLDQGLQFLIQYYNGEERAKGNILERFSAQQFPDLHSELNLSSLELGDSALYFCASSAAEASNEKLFFGSGTQLSVL.

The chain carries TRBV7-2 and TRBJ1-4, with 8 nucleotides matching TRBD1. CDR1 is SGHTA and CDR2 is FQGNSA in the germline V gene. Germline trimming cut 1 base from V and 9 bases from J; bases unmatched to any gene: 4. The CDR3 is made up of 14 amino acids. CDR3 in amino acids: CASSLEDRGQKLFF. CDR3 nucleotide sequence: TGTGCCAGCAGCTTAGAAGACAGGGGTCAAAAACTGTTTTTT. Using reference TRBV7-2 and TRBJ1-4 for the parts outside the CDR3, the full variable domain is GAGVSQSPSNKVTEKGKDVELRCDPISGHTALYWYRQSLGQGLEFLIYFQGNSAPDKSGLPSDRFSAERTGGSVSTLTIQRTQQEDSAVYLCASSLEDRGQKLFFGSGTQLSVL.

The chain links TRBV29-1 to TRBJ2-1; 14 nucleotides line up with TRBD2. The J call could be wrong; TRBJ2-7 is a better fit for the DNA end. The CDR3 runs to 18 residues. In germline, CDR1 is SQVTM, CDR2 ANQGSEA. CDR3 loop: CSVEGLAGAQTFYNEQYF. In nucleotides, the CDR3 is TGCAGCGTTGAGGGACTAGCGGGGGCCCAAACCTTCTACAATGAGCAGTACTTC.

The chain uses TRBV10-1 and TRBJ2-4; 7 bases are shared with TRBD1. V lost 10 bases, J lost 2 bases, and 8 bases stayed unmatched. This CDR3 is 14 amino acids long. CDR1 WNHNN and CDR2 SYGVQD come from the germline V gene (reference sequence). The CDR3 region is CATSRDRTKNIQYF. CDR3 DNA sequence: TGCGCCACGTCCCGGGACAGAACCAAAAACATTCAGTACTTC.

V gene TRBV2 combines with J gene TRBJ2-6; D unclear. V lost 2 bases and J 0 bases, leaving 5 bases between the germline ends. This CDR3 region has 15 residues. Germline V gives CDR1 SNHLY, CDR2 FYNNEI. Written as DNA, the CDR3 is TGTGCCAGCAGTGAACTGGACTCTGGGGCCAACGTCCTGACTTTC. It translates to CASSELDSGANVLTF.